A single sample is the source of the 22 T cell receptor beta chains below, sequenced in a study of T cells in Graves' hyperthyroidism and ophthalmopathy. Amplification of TCR beta CDR3 regions used RNA as the template. RT-PCR in the first round (using the HTBI primer set) targeted the TCR CDR3. TCRdb reprocessed the multiplex PCR reads via MiXCR and lists one record per CDR3 protein. The data hold 350,000 to 500,000 distinct CDR3 sequences, with about 13% observed a single time. The sequenced material came from blood. Receptors originate from a woman in her late teens or twenties with Graves' hyperthyroidism.

The CDR3 bases are TGTGCCAGCCAGATTTCGCCGGACTCAAATGAGCAGTTCTTC. The encoded protein is CASQISPDSNEQFF. The gene calls are TRBV6-4 and TRBJ2-1; tentatively, D is TRBD2 (5 bases). This CDR3 comprises 14 residues. The germline CDR1 and CDR2 sequences are MRHNA and SNTAGT. V dropped 8 bases and J dropped 7 bases, with 18 bases sitting between them.

In its sample, this clonotype was seen many times. This chain connects TRBV3-1 to TRBJ2-1, with 8 bases lining up with TRBD2. The V gene end was trimmed by 4 bases and the J gene end by 4 bases; junction bases not matched to a gene: 9. Germline CDR1 LGHDT, CDR2 YNNKEL (reference sequence). The CDR3 runs to 16 residues. The CDR3 DNA sequence: TGTGCCAGCAGCCGTATTCCCGGGACTAGGTACAATGAGCAGTTCTTC. This encodes CASSRIPGTRYNEQFF.

The V gene is TRBV6-1, the J gene TRBJ2-1; the D gene is possibly TRBD2 (5 bases). CDR1 is MNHNS and CDR2 is SASEGT in the germline V gene. The CDR3 sequence is 13 residues long. The V end was cut by 6 bases, the J end by 2 bases, with 8 bases between. This CDR3 reads CASRPGAYNEQFF. In DNA, the CDR3 is TGTGCCAGCAGACCCGGGGCCTACAATGAGCAGTTCTTC.

This clonotype has ten or more counts. The chain links TRBV6-6 to TRBJ1-5; the D is unclear. Germline V gene sequence: CDR1 MNHNY, CDR2 SVGAGI (reference sequence). The V end was cut by 2 bases, the J end by 4 bases, with 12 bases between. The CDR3 consists of 15 residues. As DNA, the CDR3 is TGTGCCAGCAGTTACGCGATCGGTCCGAATCAGCCCCAGCATTTT. Amino acid sequence: CASSYAIGPNQPQHF.

In its sample, this clonotype was seen many times. The genes are TRBV28 and TRBJ2-5; either TRBD1 or TRBD2 may fit D (6 bases each). The germline CDR1 and CDR2 sequences are MDHEN and SYDVKM. The CDR3 loop spans 18 amino acids. V gave up 1 base and J gave up 0 bases, with 18 bases separating them. CDR3 sequence reads: CASSLYPEGGLDQETQYF. The CDR3 coding sequence is TGTGCCAGCAGTTTATATCCCGAGGGGGGCTTGGACCAAGAGACCCAGTACTTC.

This clonotype has a count of ten or more. V and J are TRBV11-2 and TRBJ1-1; 7 nucleotides line up with TRBD1. Germline V gives CDR1 SGHAT, CDR2 FQNNGV. The CDR3 extends over 15 amino acids. Losses at the gene ends were 5 bases for V and 4 bases for J; bases not matched to a gene: 10. The CDR3 region is CASSTRTGRTTEAFF. CDR3 in DNA: TGTGCCAGCAGCACCCGGACAGGACGGACCACTGAAGCTTTCTTT.

This clonotype occurred many times. This rearrangement joins TRBV2 to TRBJ2-2; D perhaps matches TRBD2 (5 bases). Germline V CDR1 and CDR2: SNHLY, FYNNEI. Trimming took 2 bases from V and 0 from J, leaving 7 bases between them. The CDR3 runs to 15 residues. The CDR3 loop is CASSESGANTGELFF. In DNA form, the CDR3 reads TGTGCCAGCAGTGAAAGCGGCGCGAACACCGGGGAGCTGTTTTTT.

Of note for this clonotype: A clone one base away is much larger, so this may be a read error. The chain employs TRBV28 and TRBJ2-3; 10 nucleotides align to TRBD1. Looked up from germline, CDR1 is MDHEN and CDR2 is SYDVKM. CDR3 length: 15 amino acids. This chain's CDR3 is CASSLDRGLSDTRYF. For the CDR3, the DNA is TGTGCCAGCAGTTTAGACAGGGGGCTGTCAGATACGCGGTATTTT.

This clonotype appeared a few times. This chain links TRBV19 with TRBJ2-7, with TRBD1 matching over 7 bases. V was clipped by 3 bases and J by 0 bases; unmatched bases: 5. Germline assignment: CDR1 LNHDA and CDR2 SQIVND (reference sequence). The CDR3 consists of 15 residues. This CDR3 reads CASSIIWDSSYEQYF. The CDR3, as DNA: TGTGCCAGTAGTATTATTTGGGACAGCTCCTACGAGCAGTACTTC.

This clonotype came up a few times. The genes are TRBV18 and TRBJ2-1; 9 nucleotides agree with TRBD1. The ends lost 4 bases at V and 3 bases at J; junction bases unmatched: 4. This CDR3 has 15 residues. The germline V gene has CDR1 KGHSH and CDR2 LQKENI. The CDR3 region is CASSRGTGSYNEQFF. The DNA of the CDR3 is TGTGCCAGCTCACGGGGGACAGGGAGCTACAATGAGCAGTTCTTC. The full variable domain, rest sourced from reference TRBV18 and TRBJ2-1, is NAGVMQNPRHLVRRRGQEARLRCSPMKGHSHVYWYRQLPEEGLKFMVYLQKENIIDESGMPKERFSAEFPKEGPSILRIQQVVRGDSAAYFCASSRGTGSYNEQFFGPGTRLTVL.

This clonotype was seen more than once but under ten times. The chain carries TRBV5-1 and TRBJ1-3, with 7 bases that match TRBD1. The CDR3 contains 16 residues. V shed 3 bases, J shed 2 bases, and the junction held 8 bases outside the gene matches. From germline, CDR1 is SGHRS and CDR2 YFSETQ. The CDR3 DNA is TGCGCCAGCAGCTATACAGTCCAGGGGGCTGGAAACACCATATATTTT. Protein: CASSYTVQGAGNTIYF.

This clonotype occurred a few times. The chain has TRBV10-3 and TRBJ2-1; TRBD1 agrees at 10 bases. Germline V gene sequence: CDR1 ENHRY, CDR2 SYGVKD. The CDR3 loop spans 14 amino acids. V dropped 6 bases and J dropped 7; count of bases not matched to a gene: 6. CDR3 sequence: CAIRRGDRGNEQFF. CDR3 nucleotides: TGTGCCATCAGGAGGGGGGACAGGGGTAATGAGCAGTTCTTC.

The chain is built from TRBV5-1 and TRBJ2-3; D ambiguous. Germline CDR1 reads SGHRS; CDR2 reads YFSETQ. This CDR3 region has 15 residues. Trimming shortened V by 9 bases and J by 0 bases, and 17 bases separated the two germline ends. The CDR3 is CATLNIIGSTDTQYF. CDR3 bases: TGCGCCACCCTCAACATCATAGGAAGCACAGATACGCAGTATTTT.

This clonotype showed up many times. This chain uses TRBV18 with TRBJ1-1, with D hard to call. Germline-derived CDR1 and CDR2 are KGHSH and LQKENI. This CDR3 has 15 residues. V was clipped by 2 bases and J by 0 bases, with 10 bases between them. The CDR3 loop is CASSPFDYMNTEAFF. The CDR3 DNA is TGTGCCAGCTCACCATTTGACTACATGAACACTGAAGCTTTCTTT.

This clonotype was recorded at least ten times. The chain joins TRBV11-2 to TRBJ1-3; D gene unclear. CDR3 length equals 16 residues. Germline CDR1 is SGHAT and CDR2 is FQNNGV. V lost 0 bases and J lost 0, with 9 bases in between. CDR3 residues: CASSLDARHSGNTIYF. The CDR3 DNA follows: TGTGCCAGCAGCTTAGACGCCAGACACTCTGGAAACACCATATATTTT.

This clonotype was seen at least ten times. The chain has TRBV5-1 and TRBJ1-1; D gene unclear. CDR3 size: 13 residues. In germline, CDR1 is SGHRS, CDR2 YFSETQ. The V and J ends lost 4 bases and 5 bases respectively, with 12 bases between them. The CDR3 DNA reads as TGCGCCAGCAGCCCGGATGTGGGGACTGAAGCTTTCTTT. Residues: CASSPDVGTEAFF.

As for this clonotype: The limits of the CDR3 on the DNA are not certain, so only TCRdb's listed CDR3 is given. The chain joins TRBV24-1 to TRBJ1-4; the table calls TRBD1, which could not be checked here. The germline gives CDR1 KGHDR, CDR2 SFDVKD. Both ends counted, the CDR3 spans 15 residues. The CDR3 protein is CATSDPRGLMKNCFF.

This chain links TRBV19 with TRBJ1-2; D is possibly TRBD1 (5 bases). CDR3 size: 16 residues. Germline-derived CDR1 and CDR2 are LNHDA and SQIVND (reference sequence). The germline V and J ends were trimmed by 3 bases and 4 bases, with 18 bases remaining between them. This CDR3 is CASSILGAAGSYGYTF. The DNA for the CDR3 is TGTGCCAGTAGTATCTTAGGGGCGGCAGGGTCCTATGGCTACACCTTC.

This clonotype occurred many times. This chain links TRBV6-1 with TRBJ1-2; D gene ambiguous. The CDR3 has 16 amino acids. V lost 2 bases and J lost 4, with 17 bases in between. CDR1 is MNHNS and CDR2 is SASEGT in the germline V gene. The CDR3 DNA reads as TGTGCCAGCAGTGAATTCGGGCCAAATCCCCCCTATGGCTACACCTTC. This encodes CASSEFGPNPPYGYTF.

The rearrangement uses TRBV20-1 and TRBJ1-1; D call uncertain. The germline CDR1 and CDR2 sequences are DFQATT and SNEGSKA (reference sequence). The CDR3 runs 12 residues. Trimming cost V 6 bases and J 8 bases, with 16 bases left between them. CDR3 sequence: CSAYGEETEAFF. The CDR3 DNA follows: TGCAGTGCCTACGGGGAGGAAACAGAAGCTTTCTTT.

This clonotype was detected a few times. This sequence joins TRBV9 and TRBJ2-6; maybe TRBD2 (6 bases). Germline V gene data show CDR1 as SGDLS and CDR2 as YYNGEE. The ends were cut back, 1 base at V and 0 bases at J, with 14 bases in the middle. The CDR3 runs to 18 residues. In nucleotides, the CDR3 is TGTGCCAGCAGCGTAAGCGGGCGGGTCAGCTCTGGGGCCAACGTCCTGACTTTC. It translates to CASSVSGRVSSGANVLTF. Variable domain in full (rest from reference TRBV9 and TRBJ2-6): DSGVTQTPKHLITATGQRVTLRCSPRSGDLSVYWYQQSLDQGLQFLIQYYNGEERAKGNILERFSAQQFPDLHSELNLSSLELGDSALYFCASSVSGRVSSGANVLTFGAGSRLTVL.

At least ten counts were recorded for this clonotype. This chain joins TRBV19 and TRBJ1-1, with 10 positions matching TRBD1. CDR3 length: 18 residues. J gave up 5 bases and V 1 base, and 13 bases lay outside the gene matches. Germline V lookup: CDR1 LNHDA, CDR2 SQIVND (reference sequence). CDR3 sequence: CASSIGWTTGGRPTEAFF. CDR3 sequence (DNA): TGTGCCAGTAGTATAGGCTGGACGACAGGGGGCAGGCCAACTGAAGCTTTCTTT.